This T cell receptor beta chain was profiled in a study of neurological immune-mediated disorders. Turning to the study itself: Multiple sclerosis patients numbering about 34 comprised roughly 31 relapsing-remitting and 3 secondary progressive patients. General study points: None of the CDR3 amino acid sequences found in expanded clones was shared across subjects. This suggests that the TCR-beta repertoires were private in all groups.

The cDNA came from 5'RACE, which used 10-nucleotide random UMIs. From the 5' RACE reads, TCRdb called clonotypes with MiXCR, one entry per CDR3 protein. Of some 48,000 distinct CDR3 sequences in the sample, 5.8% were seen once. The sorted libraries drew on about a million T cells that were CD4+ or CD8+. Many counts were recorded for this clonotype. What it binds is not known. The sequenced sample consisted of CD4+ T cells from blood. The source is a woman under 30 with multiple sclerosis.

As DNA, the CDR3 is TGTGCCAGCAGTTTAGAGGGGCAGGGAAGGCGAAATGAGCAGTTCTTC. Translated: CASSLEGQGRRNEQFF. This chain links TRBV28 with TRBJ2-1; D is tentatively TRBD1 or TRBD2 (5 bases each). The CDR3 loop spans 16 amino acids. CDR1 MDHEN and CDR2 SYDVKM come from the germline V gene. With 2 bases removed from V and 7 bases from J, the gap between germline ends came to 18 bases. Based on the CDR3 plus reference TRBV28 and TRBJ2-1, the full variable domain is DVKVTQSSRYLVKRTGEKVFLECVQDMDHENMFWYRQDPGLGLRLIYFSYDVKMKEKGDIPEGYSVSREKKERFSLILESASTNQTSMYLCASSLEGQGRRNEQFFGPGTRLTVL.